One sample yielded the 19 T cell receptor beta chains listed below, sequenced in a study of T cells in Graves' hyperthyroidism and ophthalmopathy. The TCR beta CDR3 regions underwent amplification using RNA transcripts as the source. TCR CDR3 underwent first-round RT-PCR with the HTBI primer set. Via MiXCR, TCRdb re-called the multiplex PCR reads, giving one row per CDR3 protein. The sample lists 300,000 to 500,000 distinct CDR3 sequences; about an eighth were seen once. Sequencing was performed on blood. The receptors shown here come from a man in his forties or fifties with Graves' ophthalmopathy.

This clonotype showed up just a few times. This sequence joins TRBV20-1 and TRBJ2-2; D is uncertain. CDR3 length equals 13 residues. Per the germline V gene, CDR1 is DFQATT and CDR2 is SNEGSKA (reference sequence). V lost 3 bases and J lost 6, with 11 bases in between. The CDR3 sequence is CSASYRQSGELFF. CDR3 sequence (DNA): TGCAGTGCTAGTTATCGCCAATCCGGGGAGCTGTTTTTT.

In its sample, this clonotype was seen many times. This chain joins TRBV6-1 and TRBJ2-1, with 7 positions matching TRBD2. V was clipped by 7 bases and J by 7 bases; unmatched bases: 13. The germline V gene encodes CDR1 MNHNS and CDR2 SASEGT. CDR3 length: 15 amino acids. The CDR3 sequence is CASTHNGLVRNEQFF. The DNA of the CDR3 is TGTGCCAGCACCCACAACGGACTAGTCAGAAATGAGCAGTTCTTC.

The rearrangement links TRBV11-1 to TRBJ2-6; D might be TRBD1 (6 bases). The CDR3 is 15 amino acids. Trimming pared 5 bases from V and 2 bases from J, leaving 10 bases between. CDR1 and CDR2 from the germline V gene are SGHAT and FQDESV (reference sequence). The DNA of the CDR3 is TGTGCCAGCAGCCGAGAGGGGGCTGGGGCCAACGTCCTGACTTTC. It codes for CASSREGAGANVLTF.

Ten or more counts support this clonotype. The J gene is TRBJ1-1, the V gene TRBV5-1; D gene unclear. Trimming left V 2 bases short and J 4 bases short, with 12 bases between. CDR1 SGHRS and CDR2 YFSETQ come from the germline V gene. This CDR3 contains 14 residues. CDR3 nucleotides: TGCGCCAGCAGCTTCATAGGGCTGGGCACTGAAGCTTTCTTT. Translation: CASSFIGLGTEAFF.

The chain has TRBV2 and TRBJ2-3; D is possibly TRBD2 (5 bases). The V end was cut by 10 bases, the J end by 5 bases, with 13 bases between. Germline V gene data show CDR1 as SNHLY and CDR2 as FYNNEI. The CDR3 length is 12 residues. CDR3 coding DNA: TGTGCCAACAGCGCCGGGGTAGATACGCAGTATTTT. It is translated as CANSAGVDTQYF.

This clonotype was seen at least ten times. The V call is TRBV18, the J call TRBJ2-1; D not resolved. Germline V lookup: CDR1 KGHSH, CDR2 LQKENI. Deletions cut 1 base from V and 9 bases from J, with 7 bases between. This CDR3 contains 12 residues. CDR3 nucleotide sequence: TGTGCCAGCTCACCACAGTTTCCTGAGCAGTTCTTC. Protein: CASSPQFPEQFF.

This clonotype was counted a few times. The chain uses TRBV27 and TRBJ2-3, with D maybe TRBD2 (5 bases). CDR1 is MNHEY, CDR2 SMNVEV, per germline (reference sequence). The CDR3 runs to 13 residues. The germline V and J ends were trimmed by 6 bases and 4 bases, with 11 bases remaining between them. CDR3 residues: CASSPKGADTQYF. DNA for the CDR3: TGTGCCAGCAGCCCTAAGGGAGCAGATACGCAGTATTTT.

This clonotype was counted ten times or more. The chain couples TRBV20-1 to TRBJ2-3; 8 bases are a match to TRBD2. The ends lost 4 bases at V and 4 bases at J; junction bases unmatched: 4. CDR1 is DFQATT and CDR2 is SNEGSKA in the germline V gene (reference sequence). The CDR3 runs to 13 residues. CDR3 sequence reads: CSAKAGAADTQYF. The CDR3 nucleotides are TGCAGTGCTAAAGCGGGAGCGGCAGATACGCAGTATTTT.

Many counts were recorded for this clonotype. The chain links TRBV24-1 to TRBJ2-3; TRBD2 aligns across 14 bases. There are 17 residues in the CDR3. Germline trimming cut 4 bases from V and 5 bases from J; bases unmatched to any gene: 7. CDR1 is KGHDR and CDR2 is SFDVKD in the germline V gene. The CDR3 here is CATSDPYGLAGGDTQYF. For the CDR3, the DNA is TGTGCCACCAGTGACCCCTATGGACTAGCGGGAGGAGATACGCAGTATTTT.

This clonotype was observed many times. J is TRBJ2-3 and V is TRBV5-1, with D possibly matching TRBD2 (6 bases). CDR1 and CDR2 from the germline V gene are SGHRS and YFSETQ. The CDR3 totals 14 residues. Trimming cost V 7 bases and J 3 bases, with 15 bases left between them. The DNA for the CDR3 is TGCGCCAGCGAACCGGGAGTTAAGACAGATACGCAGTATTTT. Translation gives CASEPGVKTDTQYF.

In its sample, this clonotype was seen once. The rearrangement joins TRBV18 to TRBJ1-1; 8 bases fit TRBD1. Germline V gives CDR1 KGHSH, CDR2 LQKENI. This CDR3 is 12 amino acids long. V dropped 2 bases and J dropped 11; count of bases not matched to a gene: 4. CDR3 sequence reads: CASSPGQGAAFF. The CDR3 bases are TGTGCCAGCTCACCAGGACAGGGTGCCGCTTTCTTT.

Concerning this clonotype: Germline is not matched at one junction end, which may reflect a read error. The chain recombines TRBV2 with TRBJ1-1; D might be TRBD1 (6 bases). Germline assignment: CDR1 SNHLY and CDR2 FYNNEI. CDR3 length: 13 amino acids. CDR3 DNA sequence: TGTGCCAGCAGTGGTGAGGGGGGCACTGAAGCTCTCTTT. This translates into CASSGEGGTEALF.

The V call is TRBV6-2 or TRBV6-3, the J call TRBJ1-6; D gene unclear. The CDR3 runs to 13 residues. Germline-derived CDR1 and CDR2 are MNHEY and SVGEGT. V was cut by 0 bases and J by 12 bases, with 9 bases left in between. The CDR3 nucleotides are TGTGCCAGCAGTTACTCGAACAGACTACCCCTCCACTTT. The encoded protein is CASSYSNRLPLHF.

This clonotype was detected ten times or more. The rearrangement joins TRBV5-5 to TRBJ1-2; 8 bases align to TRBD1. The J segment lost 6 bases and the V segment lost 4 bases, leaving 5 bases of the junction unmatched. The germline V gene has CDR1 SGHKS and CDR2 YYEKEE (reference sequence). The CDR3 runs to 13 residues. CDR3 in amino acids: CASSLTGDDGYTF. The CDR3 nucleotides are TGTGCCAGCAGCCTGACAGGGGATGATGGCTACACCTTC.

The sample holds many counts of this clonotype. This chain connects TRBV12-3 or TRBV12-4 to TRBJ2-5, with 13 bases matching TRBD2. The CDR3 spans 16 residues. Trimming at V came to 3 bases and at J to 5 bases, leaving 6 bases not matched to a gene. CDR3 bases: TGTGCCAGCAGTTTTCGACTAGCGGGAGGAGGGGAGACCCAGTACTTC. Translated, it gives CASSFRLAGGGETQYF.

This clonotype was detected many times. The chain carries TRBV3-1 and TRBJ2-1; TRBD1 is a possible D gene (6 bases). V lost 8 bases to trimming and J lost 7 bases, with 18 bases between them. The CDR3 totals 14 residues. CDR1 is LGHDT and CDR2 is YNNKEL in the germline V gene (reference sequence). The DNA for the CDR3 is TGTGCCAGCGGAATATCAACCAGGGGAAATGAGCAGTTCTTC. Protein product: CASGISTRGNEQFF.

This chain connects TRBV29-1 to TRBJ1-2, with 10 nucleotides matching TRBD1. Germline V lookup: CDR1 SQVTM, CDR2 ANQGSEA. V shed 7 bases, J shed 6 bases, and the junction held 14 bases outside the gene matches. CDR3 length equals 15 residues. CDR3: CSALTTGTGDHGYTF. DNA for the CDR3: TGCAGCGCACTAACGACCGGGACAGGGGATCATGGCTACACCTTC.

This clonotype was seen repeatedly, ten times or more. The CDR3 bases are TGCGCCAGCAGTTCCTCGGACAAGCCCTACAATGAGCAGTTCTTC. This encodes CASSSSDKPYNEQFF. The rearrangement uses TRBV10-1 and TRBJ2-1, with D maybe TRBD1 (5 bases). Germline V gives CDR1 WNHNN, CDR2 SYGVQD (reference sequence). This CDR3 spans 15 amino acids. Trimming stripped 5 bases from V and 2 bases from J, with 13 bases between.

The V gene is TRBV10-2, the J gene TRBJ1-1; D not certain. In germline, CDR1 is WSHSY, CDR2 SAAADI. The V end lost 5 bases, the J end lost 2 bases, and 9 bases lay between the germline ends. The CDR3 consists of 13 residues. CDR3 coding DNA: TGCGCCAGCAGTCCCGAAACTAACACTGAAGCTTTCTTT. Translating it yields CASSPETNTEAFF.